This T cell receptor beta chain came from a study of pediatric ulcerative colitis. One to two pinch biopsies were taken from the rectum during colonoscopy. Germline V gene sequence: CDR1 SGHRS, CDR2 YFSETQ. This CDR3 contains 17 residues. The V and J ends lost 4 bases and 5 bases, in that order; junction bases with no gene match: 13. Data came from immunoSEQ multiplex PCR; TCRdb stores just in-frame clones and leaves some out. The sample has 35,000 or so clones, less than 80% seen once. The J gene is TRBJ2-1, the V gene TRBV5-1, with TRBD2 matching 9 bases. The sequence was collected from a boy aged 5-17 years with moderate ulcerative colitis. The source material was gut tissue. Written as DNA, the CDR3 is TGCGCCAGCAGCCTCGGTCCGGGACTAGCTACCAACAATGAGCAGTTCTTC. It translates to CASSLGPGLATNNEQFF.